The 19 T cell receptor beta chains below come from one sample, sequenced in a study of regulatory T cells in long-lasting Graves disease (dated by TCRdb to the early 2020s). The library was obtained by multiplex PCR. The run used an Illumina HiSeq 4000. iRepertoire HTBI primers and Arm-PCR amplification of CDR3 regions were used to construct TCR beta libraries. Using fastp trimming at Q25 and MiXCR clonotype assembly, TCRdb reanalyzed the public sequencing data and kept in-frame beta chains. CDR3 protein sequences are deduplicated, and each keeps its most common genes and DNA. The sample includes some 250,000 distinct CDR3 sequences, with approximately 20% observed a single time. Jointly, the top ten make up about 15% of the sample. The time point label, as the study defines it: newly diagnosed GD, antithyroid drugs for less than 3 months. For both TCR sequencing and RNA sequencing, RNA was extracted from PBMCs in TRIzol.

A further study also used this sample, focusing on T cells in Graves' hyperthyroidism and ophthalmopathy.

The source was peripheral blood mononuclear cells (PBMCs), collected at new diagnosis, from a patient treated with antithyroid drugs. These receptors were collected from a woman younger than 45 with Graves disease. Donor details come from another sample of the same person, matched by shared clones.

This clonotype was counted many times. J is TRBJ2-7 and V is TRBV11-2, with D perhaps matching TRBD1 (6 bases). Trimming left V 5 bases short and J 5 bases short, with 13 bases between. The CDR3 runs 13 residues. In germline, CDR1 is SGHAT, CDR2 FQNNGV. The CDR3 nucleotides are TGTGCCAGCAGCGCATCCTACAGGGACGAGCAGTACTTC. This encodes CASSASYRDEQYF.

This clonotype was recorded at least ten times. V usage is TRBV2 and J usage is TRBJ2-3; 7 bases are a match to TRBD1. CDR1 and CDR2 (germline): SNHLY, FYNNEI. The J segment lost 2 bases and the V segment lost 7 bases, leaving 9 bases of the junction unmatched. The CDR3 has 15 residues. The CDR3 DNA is TGTGCCAGCATTCGGACAGGACCAACCACAGATACGCAGTATTTT. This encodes CASIRTGPTTDTQYF. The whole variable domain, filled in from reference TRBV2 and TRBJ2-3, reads EPEVTQTPSHQVTQMGQEVILRCVPISNHLYFYWYRQILGQKVEFLVSFYNNEISEKSEIFDDQFSVERPDGSNFTLKIRSTKLEDSAMYFCASIRTGPTTDTQYFGPGTRLTVL.

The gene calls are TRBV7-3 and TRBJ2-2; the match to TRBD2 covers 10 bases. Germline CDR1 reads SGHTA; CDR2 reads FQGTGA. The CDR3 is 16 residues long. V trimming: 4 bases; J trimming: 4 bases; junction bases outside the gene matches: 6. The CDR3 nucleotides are TGTGCCAGCAGCTCCCCACTAGCGGGGTCCACCGGGGAGCTGTTTTTT. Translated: CASSSPLAGSTGELFF.

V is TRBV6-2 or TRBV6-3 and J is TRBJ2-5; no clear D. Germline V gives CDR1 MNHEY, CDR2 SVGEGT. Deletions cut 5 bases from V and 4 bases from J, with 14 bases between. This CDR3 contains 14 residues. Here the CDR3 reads CASSEVGWRETQYF. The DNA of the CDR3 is TGTGCCAGCAGTGAGGTAGGGTGGCGAGAGACCCAGTACTTC.

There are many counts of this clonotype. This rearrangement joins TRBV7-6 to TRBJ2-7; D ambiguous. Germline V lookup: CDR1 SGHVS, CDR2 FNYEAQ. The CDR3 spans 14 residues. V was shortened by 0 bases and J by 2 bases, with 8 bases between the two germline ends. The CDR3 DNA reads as TGTGCCAGCAGCTTAGCGTTAGGGACCTACGAGCAGTACTTC. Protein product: CASSLALGTYEQYF.

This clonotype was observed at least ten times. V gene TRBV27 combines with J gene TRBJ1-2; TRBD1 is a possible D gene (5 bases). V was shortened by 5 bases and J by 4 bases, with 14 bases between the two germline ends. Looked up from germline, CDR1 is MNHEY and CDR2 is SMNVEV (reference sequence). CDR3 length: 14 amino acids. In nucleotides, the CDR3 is TGTGCCAGCAGTGGGGGTTGGTCCTCCTATGGCTACACCTTC. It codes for CASSGGWSSYGYTF.

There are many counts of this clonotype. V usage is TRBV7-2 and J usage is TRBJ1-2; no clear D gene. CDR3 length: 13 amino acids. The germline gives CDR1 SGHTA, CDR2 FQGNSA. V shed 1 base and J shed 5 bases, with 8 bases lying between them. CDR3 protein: CASSLGTEYGYTF. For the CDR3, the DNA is TGTGCCAGCAGCTTAGGGACGGAATATGGCTACACCTTC.

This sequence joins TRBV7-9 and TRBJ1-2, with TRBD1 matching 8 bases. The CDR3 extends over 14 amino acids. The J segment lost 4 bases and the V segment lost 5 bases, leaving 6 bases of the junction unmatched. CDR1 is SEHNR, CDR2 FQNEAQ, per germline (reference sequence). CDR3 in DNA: TGTGCCAGCAGCCTTACCGGGACAGGCTATGGCTACACCTTC. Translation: CASSLTGTGYGYTF.

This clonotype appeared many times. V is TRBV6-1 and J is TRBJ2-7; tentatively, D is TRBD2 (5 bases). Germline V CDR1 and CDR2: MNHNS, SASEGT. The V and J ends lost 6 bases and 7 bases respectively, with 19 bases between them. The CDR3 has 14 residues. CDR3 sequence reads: CASRLSRGSGEQYF. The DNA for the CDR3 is TGTGCCAGCAGATTATCCCGGGGTTCGGGGGAGCAGTACTTC.

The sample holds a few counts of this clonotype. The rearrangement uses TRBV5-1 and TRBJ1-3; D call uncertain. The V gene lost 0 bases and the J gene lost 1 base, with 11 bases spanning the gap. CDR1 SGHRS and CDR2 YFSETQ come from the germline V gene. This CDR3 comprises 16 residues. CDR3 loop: CASSLDSSRSGNTIYF. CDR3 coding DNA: TGCGCCAGCAGCTTGGATAGTTCTAGGTCTGGAAACACCATATATTTT. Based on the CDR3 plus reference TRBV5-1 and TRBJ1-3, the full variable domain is KAGVTQTPRYLIKTRGQQVTLSCSPISGHRSVSWYQQTPGQGLQFLFEYFSETQRNKGNFPGRFSGRQFSNSRSEMNVSTLELGDSALYLCASSLDSSRSGNTIYFGEGSWLTVV.

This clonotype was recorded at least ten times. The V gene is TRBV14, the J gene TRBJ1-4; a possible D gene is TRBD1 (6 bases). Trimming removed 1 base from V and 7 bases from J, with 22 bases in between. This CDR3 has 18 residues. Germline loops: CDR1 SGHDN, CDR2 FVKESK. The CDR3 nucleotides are TGTGCCAGCAGCCAAGTGGCGATTTTCAGCAGGGGATCTGAAAAACTGTTTTTT. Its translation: CASSQVAIFSRGSEKLFF.

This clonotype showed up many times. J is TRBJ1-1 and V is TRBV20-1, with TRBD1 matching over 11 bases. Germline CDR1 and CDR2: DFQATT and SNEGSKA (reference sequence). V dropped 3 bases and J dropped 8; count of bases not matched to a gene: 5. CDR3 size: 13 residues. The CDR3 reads CSARRTGGSEAFF. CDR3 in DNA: TGCAGTGCTAGGAGGACAGGGGGCTCCGAAGCTTTCTTT.

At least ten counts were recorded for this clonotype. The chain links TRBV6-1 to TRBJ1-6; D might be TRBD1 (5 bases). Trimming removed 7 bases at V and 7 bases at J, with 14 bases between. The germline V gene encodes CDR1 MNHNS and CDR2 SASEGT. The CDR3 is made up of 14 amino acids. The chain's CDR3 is CASTSGGGNSPLHF. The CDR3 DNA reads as TGTGCCAGCACCTCTGGGGGTGGGAATTCACCCCTCCACTTT.

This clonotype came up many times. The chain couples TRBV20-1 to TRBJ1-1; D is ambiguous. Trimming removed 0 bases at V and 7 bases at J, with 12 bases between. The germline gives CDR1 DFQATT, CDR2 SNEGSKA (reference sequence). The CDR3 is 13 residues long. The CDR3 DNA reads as TGCAGTGCTAGAGATCGGTTTCGGGGTGAAGCTTTCTTT. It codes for CSARDRFRGEAFF.

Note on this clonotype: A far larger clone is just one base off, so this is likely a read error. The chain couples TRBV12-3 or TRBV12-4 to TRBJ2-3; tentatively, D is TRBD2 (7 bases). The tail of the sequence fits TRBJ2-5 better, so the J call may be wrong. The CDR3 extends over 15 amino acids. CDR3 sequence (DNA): TGTGCCAGCAGTGAAGAGTGGGGGGGGCCAAAGACCCAGTACTTC. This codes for CASSEEWGGPKTQYF.

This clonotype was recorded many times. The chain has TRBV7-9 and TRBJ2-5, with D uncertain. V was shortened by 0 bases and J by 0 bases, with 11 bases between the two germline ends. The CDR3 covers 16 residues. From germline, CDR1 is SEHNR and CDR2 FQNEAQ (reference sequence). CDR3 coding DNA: TGTGCCAGCAGCTTAGCGCTACAAACGTACCAAGAGACCCAGTACTTC. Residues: CASSLALQTYQETQYF.

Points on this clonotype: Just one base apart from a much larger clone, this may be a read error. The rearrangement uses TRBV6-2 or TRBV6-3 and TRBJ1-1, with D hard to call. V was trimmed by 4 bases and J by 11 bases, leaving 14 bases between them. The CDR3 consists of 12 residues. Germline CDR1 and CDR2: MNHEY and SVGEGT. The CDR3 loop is CASSSEDGRAFF. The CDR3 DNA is TGTGCCAGCAGTTCCGAGGACGGACGTGCTTTCTTT.

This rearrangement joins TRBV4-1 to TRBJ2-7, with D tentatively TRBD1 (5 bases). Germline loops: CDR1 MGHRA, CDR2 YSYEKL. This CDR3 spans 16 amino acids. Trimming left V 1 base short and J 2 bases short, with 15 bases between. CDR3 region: CASSQVGRQPTYEQYF. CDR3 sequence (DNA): TGCGCCAGCAGCCAAGTCGGTCGACAGCCTACCTACGAGCAGTACTTC.

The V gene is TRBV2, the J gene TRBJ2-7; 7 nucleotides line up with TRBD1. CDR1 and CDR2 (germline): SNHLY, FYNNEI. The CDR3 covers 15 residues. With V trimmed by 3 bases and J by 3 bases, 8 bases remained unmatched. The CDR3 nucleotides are TGTGCCAGCAGTGAGTATGAACAGGGGCTCTACGAGCAGTACTTC. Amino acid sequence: CASSEYEQGLYEQYF.